The 22 T cell receptor beta chains below were found in one sample sequenced in a study of OX40 agonist ivuxolimab in advanced cancers. Method: immunoSEQ multiplex PCR; TCRdb's copy keeps in-frame clones and lacks some. The table lists 75,000 to 100,000 clones, 90% to 95% of them singletons. Specimen: CD4+ or CD8+ T cells sorted from blood, collected in a trial of the OX40 agonist ivuxolimab. These receptors all come from an adult with an advanced solid tumor such as melanoma, head and neck, liver or kidney cancer.

The CDR3 region is CASSLVLTGNTIYF. The CDR3 DNA follows: TGTGCCAGCAGCTTGGTACTTACGGGAAACACCATATATTTT. The chain carries TRBV5-6 and TRBJ1-3; D unresolved. The germline CDR1 and CDR2 sequences are SGHDT and YYEEEE. The CDR3 has 14 amino acids. The V end lost 0 bases, the J end lost 4 bases, and 8 bases lay between the germline ends.

V gene TRBV28 combines with J gene TRBJ2-6, with 7 bases that match TRBD2. This CDR3 is 14 amino acids long. Germline V lookup: CDR1 MDHEN, CDR2 SYDVKM. CDR3: CATHGGTGANVLTF. The CDR3 region has the DNA TGTGCTACACACGGGGGGACTGGGGCCAACGTCCTGACTTTC.

This sequence joins TRBV28 and TRBJ2-5; TRBD1 might be the D (6 bases). The DNA end is more similar to TRBJ2-7, so the J call may be wrong. The CDR3 totals 17 residues. Germline loops: CDR1 MDHEN, CDR2 SYDVKM. DNA of the CDR3: TGTGCCAGCAGTTTGCAAAGGGGGTCTCAGGGATCCTACGAGCAGTACTTC. It encodes CASSLQRGSQGSYEQYF.

The genes are TRBV9 and TRBJ2-2; D is perhaps TRBD1 or TRBD2 (5 bases each). Germline V CDR1 and CDR2: SGDLS, YYNGEE. The germline V and J ends were trimmed by 3 bases and 2 bases, with 14 bases remaining between them. The CDR3 runs 16 residues. For the CDR3, the DNA is TGTGCCAGCAGCGCGAGGGGAGATAGAAACACCGGGGAGCTGTTTTTT. Its translation is CASSARGDRNTGELFF.

This chain links TRBV6-1 with TRBJ2-1, with 11 bases fitting TRBD2. This CDR3 spans 17 amino acids. Trimming at V came to 3 bases and at J to 7 bases, leaving 11 bases not matched to a gene. The germline gives CDR1 MNHNS, CDR2 SASEGT. This CDR3 is CASSDGSGRVIGNEQFF. CDR3 nucleotides: TGTGCCAGCAGTGATGGTAGCGGGAGGGTGATAGGAAATGAGCAGTTCTTC.

This clone occurred a few times. The genes are TRBV15 and TRBJ2-5; the match to TRBD2 covers 12 bases. V was pared by 0 bases and J by 5 bases, with 4 bases of the junction left unmatched. CDR1 and CDR2 (germline): LNHNV, YYDKDF (reference sequence). The CDR3 length is 16 residues. For the CDR3, the DNA is TGTGCCACCAGCAGAGAAAGAACTAGCGGGGGGGAGACCCAGTACTTC. Translated: CATSRERTSGGETQYF. The full variable domain, rest sourced from reference TRBV15 and TRBJ2-5, is DAMVIQNPRYQVTQFGKPVTLSCSQTLNHNVMYWYQQKSSQAPKLLFHYYDKDFNNEADTPDNFQSRRPNTSFCFLDIRSPGLGDTAMYLCATSRERTSGGETQYFGPGTRLLVL.

V gene TRBV2 combines with J gene TRBJ2-5, with 9 bases identical to TRBD2. Germline V gives CDR1 SNHLY, CDR2 FYNNEI. J was trimmed by 5 bases and V by 6 bases; bases with no gene match: 10. This CDR3 has 15 amino acids. The CDR3 is CASRRLAAGVETQYF. The CDR3 region has the DNA TGTGCCAGCAGACGACTAGCGGCAGGGGTTGAGACCCAGTACTTC.

DNA for the CDR3: TGTGCCAGTTCGACAGGGAGGGGCGAAAAACTGTTTTTT. It is translated as CASSTGRGEKLFF. The chain couples TRBV19 to TRBJ1-4; 7 positions agree with TRBD1. The V segment lost 8 bases and the J segment 8 bases; nucleotides outside the gene matches: 8. This CDR3 is built from 13 residues. Germline V CDR1 and CDR2: LNHDA, SQIVND (reference sequence).

The chain is built from TRBV7-3 and TRBJ1-5; D remains unclear. CDR3 length equals 13 residues. The germline gives CDR1 SGHTA, CDR2 FQGTGA. Between the trimmed V and J ends, which lost 3 bases and 2 bases, there was a span of 5 bases. As DNA, the CDR3 is TGTGCCAGCAGCTTTGCCGGCAATCAGCCCCAGCATTTT. Protein: CASSFAGNQPQHF.

The chain links TRBV2 to TRBJ2-7; D is ambiguous. Trimming pared 5 bases from V and 0 bases from J, leaving 8 bases between. Germline-derived CDR1 and CDR2 are SNHLY and FYNNEI. The length of the CDR3 is 13 residues. In nucleotides, the CDR3 is TGTGCCAGCAGTACGGACGGCTCCTACGAGCAGTACTTC. Protein sequence: CASSTDGSYEQYF. Complete variable domain (other parts from reference TRBV2 and TRBJ2-7): EPEVTQTPSHQVTQMGQEVILRCVPISNHLYFYWYRQILGQKVEFLVSFYNNEISEKSEIFDDQFSVERPDGSNFTLKIRSTKLEDSAMYFCASSTDGSYEQYFGPGTRLTVT.

The V gene is TRBV6-5, the J gene TRBJ2-1; 8 bases match TRBD1. With 5 bases clipped from V and 8 bases from J, the junction kept 5 bases outside the gene matches. Germline values: CDR1 MNHEY, CDR2 SVGAGI. The CDR3 has 13 amino acids. The CDR3: CASSPTGADEQFF. The CDR3 coding sequence is TGTGCCAGCAGTCCGACAGGGGCTGATGAGCAGTTCTTC.

This chain uses TRBV5-3 with TRBJ2-3; D is undetermined. TRBV5-3 is an ORF, with its function uncertain. Deletions cut 6 bases from V and 2 bases from J, with 7 bases between. This CDR3 has 12 amino acids. The CDR3 coding sequence is TGTGCCAGAATCCGGCCCACAGATACGCAGTATTTT. It codes for CARIRPTDTQYF.

The rearrangement uses TRBV7-8 and TRBJ2-7; D remains unclear. V lost 3 bases and J lost 6, with 15 bases in between. In germline, CDR1 is SGHVS, CDR2 FQNEAQ. The CDR3 is 14 residues long. The CDR3: CASSFNNRVGEQYF. DNA of the CDR3: TGTGCCAGCAGCTTTAATAATAGGGTGGGCGAGCAGTACTTC.

The V call is TRBV28, the J call TRBJ2-7; 10 bases fit TRBD1. J was trimmed by 2 bases and V by 8 bases; bases with no gene match: 6. From germline, CDR1 is MDHEN and CDR2 SYDVKM. The CDR3 is 14 amino acids. The CDR3 coding sequence is TGTGCCAGCCTCCCCGGGACAGGGGCCTACGAGCAGTACTTC. This sequence encodes CASLPGTGAYEQYF.

This clone has a handful of counts. The chain has TRBV28 and TRBJ1-1; D uncertain. V was cut by 2 bases and J by 1 base, with 5 bases left in between. The V gene's germline CDR1 is MDHEN and CDR2 SYDVKM. This CDR3 comprises 13 residues. In DNA, the CDR3 is TGTGCCAGCAGTTTAGTAAAGAACACTGAAGCTTTCTTT. Translating gives CASSLVKNTEAFF.

J is TRBJ2-3 and V is TRBV11-2; TRBD2 matches at 8 bases. This CDR3 region has 18 residues. J lost 2 bases, V lost 3 bases, and 13 bases had no gene match. Germline loops: CDR1 SGHAT, CDR2 FQNNGV. Here the CDR3 DNA reads TGTGCCAGCAGCTTCCCCACCGGGAGGGCCTATGCCACAGATACGCAGTATTTT. Its translation is CASSFPTGRAYATDTQYF.

The chain joins TRBV7-2 to TRBJ2-5, with 8 bases fitting TRBD2. This CDR3 has 14 residues. CDR1 is SGHTA, CDR2 FQGNSA, per germline. Trimming at V came to 5 bases and at J to 6 bases, leaving 8 bases not matched to a gene. CDR3 loop: CASSNRASGQTQYF. CDR3 in DNA: TGTGCCAGCAGCAACCGGGCTAGCGGGCAGACCCAGTACTTC.

V and J are TRBV19 and TRBJ2-3, with 9 bases fitting TRBD2. CDR1 is LNHDA and CDR2 is SQIVND in the germline V gene (reference sequence). Trimming removed 8 bases from V and 6 bases from J; junction bases left unmatched: 9. CDR3 length: 14 residues. CDR3 sequence: CASRDSGSSDTQYF. CDR3 coding DNA: TGTGCCAGTCGCGATAGCGGGAGTTCGGATACGCAGTATTTT.

This chain connects TRBV7-2 to TRBJ2-1; 9 nucleotides match TRBD1. This CDR3 comprises 16 residues. The V gene end was trimmed by 5 bases and the J gene end by 6 bases; junction bases not matched to a gene: 11. The germline gives CDR1 SGHTA, CDR2 FQGNSA. CDR3 in amino acids: CASSVRGTGLVNEQFF. The CDR3 DNA is TGTGCCAGCAGCGTCCGAGGGACAGGGTTAGTCAATGAGCAGTTCTTC.

The chain is built from TRBV18 and TRBJ1-2; D is ambiguous. V lost 3 bases, J lost 2 bases, and 10 bases lay in between. The CDR3 loop spans 14 amino acids. Per germline, CDR1 KGHSH and CDR2 LQKENI. The CDR3 loop is CASSPLERNYGYTF. Written as DNA, the CDR3 is TGTGCCAGCTCACCTTTGGAACGGAACTATGGCTACACCTTC.

The CDR3 sequence: CASSQWGVRAGSTDTQYF. The CDR3 coding sequence is TGCGCCAGCAGCCAATGGGGAGTTAGGGCGGGAAGCACAGATACGCAGTATTTT. The gene calls are TRBV4-3 and TRBJ2-3; a weak D match, TRBD2 (6 bases). Trimming pared 2 bases from V and 0 bases from J, leaving 18 bases between. The CDR3 totals 18 residues. Germline V gene sequence: CDR1 LGHNA, CDR2 YSLEER.

This chain connects TRBV19 to TRBJ2-2; 7 bases are a match to TRBD1. The CDR3 contains 15 residues. The germline CDR1 and CDR2 sequences are LNHDA and SQIVND (reference sequence). V was clipped by 7 bases and J by 1 base; unmatched bases: 6. CDR3 coding DNA: TGTGCCAGTACGCCGGGACAGAAGAACACCGGGGAGCTGTTTTTT. It yields the protein CASTPGQKNTGELFF.